This section outlines one TCR beta chain sequence together with its context. What it binds is not known. The data originate from a study of cytomegalovirus exposure and HLA in healthy donors. In the PCR, 60 Vbeta and 13 Jbeta primers were used. Only in-frame clones appear in the TCRdb table, and some are missing; sequencing was by immunoSEQ multiplex PCR. This sample has about 86,000 clones, with roughly 85% found just once. The study's findings and limits: The classifier reportedly diagnosed cytomegalovirus status with high specificity and sensitivity.

CDR3 length: 15 residues. CDR1 SGDLS and CDR2 YYNGEE come from the germline V gene. The V and J ends lost 4 bases and 2 bases, in that order; junction bases with no gene match: 6. The sequenced material came from PBMCs. The gene calls are TRBV9 and TRBJ2-7, with 10 bases that match TRBD2. The sequence was obtained from a female donor in good health and CMV-seronegative. Written as DNA, the CDR3 is TGTGCCAGCAGCAGACGGGGGACTAGCGCCTACGAGCAGTACTTC. It yields the protein CASSRRGTSAYEQYF.